This T cell receptor beta chain was recorded in a study of T cell repertoires in cytomegalovirus infection. Study-level information: Well-studied HLA-B-restricted epitopes and recently identified HLA-C-restricted epitopes of CMV were both used in the study. Study-level points and caveats: HLA-C-restricted CMV clonotypes gave the most frequent clonotype in two of eight donors.

Remarks on this clonotype: Its antigen remains unknown.

TCRdb itself ran the reads through MiXCR, one entry per CDR3 protein. The sample carries hundreds of thousands of distinct CDR3 sequences, 30% to 35% recorded once. V dropped 5 bases and J dropped 0 bases, with 13 bases sitting between them. The CDR3 spans 15 residues. CDR1 and CDR2 (germline): SGHVS, FNYEAQ. The genes are TRBV7-6 and TRBJ2-5; D is perhaps TRBD1 (6 bases). The sample was cultured CD8+ T cells from PBMCs, taken from culture after CMV antigen stimulation. This clonotype was obtained from a human donor in good health (CMV status not recorded). Some clones in this sample may be carry-over from other donors' samples. CDR3 in amino acids: CASSERQGYQETQYF. DNA of the CDR3: TGTGCCAGCAGCGAAAGGCAGGGGTACCAAGAGACCCAGTACTTC. Supplemented by reference TRBV7-6 and TRBJ2-5, the full variable domain reads GAGVSQSPRYKVTKRGQDVALRCDPISGHVSLYWYRQALGQGPEFLTYFNYEAQQDKSGLPNDRFSAERPEGSISTLTIQRTEQRDSAMYRCASSERQGYQETQYFGPGTRLLVL.